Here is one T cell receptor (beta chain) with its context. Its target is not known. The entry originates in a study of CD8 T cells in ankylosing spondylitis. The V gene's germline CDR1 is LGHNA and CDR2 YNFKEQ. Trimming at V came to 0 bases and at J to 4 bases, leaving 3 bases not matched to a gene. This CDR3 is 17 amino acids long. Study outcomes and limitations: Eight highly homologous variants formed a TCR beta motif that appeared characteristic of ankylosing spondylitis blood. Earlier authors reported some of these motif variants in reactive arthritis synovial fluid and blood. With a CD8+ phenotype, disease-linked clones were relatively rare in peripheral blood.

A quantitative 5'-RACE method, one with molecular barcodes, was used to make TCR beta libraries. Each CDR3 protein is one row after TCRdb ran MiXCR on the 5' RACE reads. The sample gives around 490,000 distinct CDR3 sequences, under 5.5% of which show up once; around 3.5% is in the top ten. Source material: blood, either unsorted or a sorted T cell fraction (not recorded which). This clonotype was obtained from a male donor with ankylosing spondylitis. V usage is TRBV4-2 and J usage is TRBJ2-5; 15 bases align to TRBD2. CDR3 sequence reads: CASSQEGLAGGPETQYF. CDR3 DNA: TGTGCCAGCAGCCAAGAAGGACTAGCGGGGGGGCCAGAGACCCAGTACTTC.